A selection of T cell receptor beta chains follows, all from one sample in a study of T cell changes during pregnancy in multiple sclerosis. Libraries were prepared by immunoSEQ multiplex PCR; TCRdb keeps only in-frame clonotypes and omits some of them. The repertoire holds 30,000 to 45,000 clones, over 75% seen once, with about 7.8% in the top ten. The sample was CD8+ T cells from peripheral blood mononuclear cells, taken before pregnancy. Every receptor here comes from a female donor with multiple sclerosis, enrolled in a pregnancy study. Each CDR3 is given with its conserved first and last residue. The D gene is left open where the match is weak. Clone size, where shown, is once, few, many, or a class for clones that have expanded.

CDR3 DNA: TGTGCCAGCAGCCTCACCCACGGAGGCTCCTACGAGCAGTACTTC; CDR3 protein: CASSLTHGGSYEQYF; clone size: .; J gene: TRBJ2-7; V gene: TRBV7-9; D gene: .
CDR3 DNA: TGTGCCAGCAGTCAGCCGGGACTAGCTGGTGCGGATGAGCAGTTCTTC; CDR3 protein: CASSQPGLAGADEQFF; clone size: .; J gene: TRBJ2-1; V gene: TRBV14; D gene: TRBD2
CDR3 DNA: TGTGCCAGCAGTGACTCGGAGGAAACGAACACTGAAGCTTTCTTT; CDR3 protein: CASSDSEETNTEAFF; clone size: .; J gene: TRBJ1-1; V gene: TRBV6-4; D gene: .
CDR3 DNA: TGTGCCAGCAGCAAGACAGGGAATGAGCAGTTCTTC; CDR3 protein: CASSKTGNEQFF; clone size: .; J gene: TRBJ2-1; V gene: TRBV27; D gene: TRBD1
CDR3 DNA: TGTGCCAGCAGCACGGGACTCTCTGGGGCCAACGTCCTGACTTTC; CDR3 protein: CASSTGLSGANVLTF; clone size: .; J gene: TRBJ2-6; V gene: TRBV7-6; D gene: .
CDR3 DNA: TGTGCCAGCAGTCCATACGGACTCCTGTCGGAGACCCAGTACTTC; CDR3 protein: CASSPYGLLSETQYF; clone size: .; J gene: TRBJ2-5; V gene: TRBV27; D gene: .
CDR3 DNA: TGCGCCAGCAGCCCACAGGGCTCCTACAATGAGCAGTTCTTC; CDR3 protein: CASSPQGSYNEQFF; clone size: .; J gene: TRBJ2-1; V gene: TRBV5-1; D gene: .
CDR3 DNA: TGTGCCAGCAGCTTCCCCCGTGGACTAGCGGGAGATCGTTTATACGAGCAGTACTTC; CDR3 protein: CASSFPRGLAGDRLYEQYF; clone size: .; J gene: TRBJ2-7; V gene: TRBV7-9; D gene: TRBD2
CDR3 DNA: TGTGCCAGCTCACCACGGGACTCCCCCTCCTACGAGCAGTACTTC; CDR3 protein: CASSPRDSPSYEQYF; clone size: once; J gene: TRBJ2-7; V gene: TRBV18; D gene: .
CDR3 DNA: TGTGCCAGCAGTTTGGCCCCTTATAGCGGGGAGACGCAGTATTTT; CDR3 protein: CASSLAPYSGETQYF; clone size: .; J gene: TRBJ2-3; V gene: TRBV27; D gene: TRBD2
CDR3 DNA: TGTGCCAGCAGCTTAGCCATTAGCCCCTATGACAACACCGGGGAGCTGTTTTTT; CDR3 protein: CASSLAISPYDNTGELFF; clone size: .; J gene: TRBJ2-2; V gene: TRBV7-9; D gene: .
CDR3 DNA: TGTGCCAGCAGCCAAGATACCCCTGGACACTGGAACACTGAAGCTTTCTTT; CDR3 protein: CASSQDTPGHWNTEAFF; clone size: medium-sized; J gene: TRBJ1-1; V gene: TRBV14; D gene: .
CDR3 DNA: TGTGCCAGCAGCTTAGATCCCACTAGCGGCGAGCAGTACTTC; CDR3 protein: CASSLDPTSGEQYF; clone size: .; J gene: TRBJ2-7; V gene: TRBV11-2; D gene: TRBD2
CDR3 DNA: TGTGCCAGCAGCACCACAGGGGGCGTCCAAGAGACCCAGTACTTC; CDR3 protein: CASSTTGGVQETQYF; clone size: .; J gene: TRBJ2-5; V gene: TRBV7-3; D gene: TRBD1
CDR3 DNA: TGTGCCAGTAGTATTTTGGGACAGCCCTACAATGAGCAGTTCTTC; CDR3 protein: CASSILGQPYNEQFF; clone size: .; J gene: TRBJ2-1; V gene: TRBV19; D gene: TRBD1
CDR3 DNA: TGTGCCAGCAGCCAACGGGAGAGCTCCTACGAGCAGTACTTC; CDR3 protein: CASSQRESSYEQYF; clone size: .; J gene: TRBJ2-7; V gene: TRBV14; D gene: .
CDR3 DNA: TGTGCCAGCAGTGGAGGAGGTGACACAGATACGCAGTATTTT; CDR3 protein: CASSGGGDTDTQYF; clone size: .; J gene: TRBJ2-3; V gene: TRBV6-1; D gene: .
CDR3 DNA: TGTGCCAGCAGTCTAGCACTGGCCACCGGGGAGCTGTTTTTT; CDR3 protein: CASSLALATGELFF; clone size: .; J gene: TRBJ2-2; V gene: TRBV27; D gene: .
CDR3 DNA: TGCGCCAGCAGTAACGATCTATGGGCTAGCGGGACATCAGGGGATACGCAGTATTTT; CDR3 protein: CASSNDLWASGTSGDTQYF; clone size: once; J gene: TRBJ2-3; V gene: TRBV10-2; D gene: TRBD2
CDR3 DNA: TGTGCCAGCAGTTTATCGCCCGGGTCCTACGAGCAGTACTTC; CDR3 protein: CASSLSPGSYEQYF; clone size: .; J gene: TRBJ2-7; V gene: TRBV27; D gene: .
CDR3 DNA: TGTGCCACCAGCCCCCTCCGAGGCACTGAAGCTTTCTTT; CDR3 protein: CATSPLRGTEAFF; clone size: .; J gene: TRBJ1-1; V gene: TRBV15; D gene: .
CDR3 DNA: TGTGCCAGCACCCAGGGGGCCGAGCAGTACTTC; CDR3 protein: CASTQGAEQYF; clone size: .; J gene: TRBJ2-7; V gene: TRBV7-8; D gene: TRBD1
CDR3 DNA: TGTGCCAGTTCAACAGGGGGATACACCGGGGAGCTGTTTTTT; CDR3 protein: CASSTGGYTGELFF; clone size: .; J gene: TRBJ2-2; V gene: TRBV6-5; D gene: TRBD1
CDR3 DNA: TGTGCCAGCAGCGCCTGGACAGGGTTCGGGGAGCTGTTTTTT; CDR3 protein: CASSAWTGFGELFF; clone size: .; J gene: TRBJ2-2; V gene: TRBV11-2; D gene: TRBD1
CDR3 DNA: TGTGCCAGCAGTGAATCCGTAGTAGTCGGGATCTCCGGGGAGCTGTTTTTT; CDR3 protein: CASSESVVVGISGELFF; clone size: .; J gene: TRBJ2-2; V gene: TRBV6-1; D gene: .
CDR3 DNA: TGTGCCAGCACAGGGTGGTCCTACAATGAGCAGTTCTTC; CDR3 protein: CASTGWSYNEQFF; clone size: .; J gene: TRBJ2-1; V gene: TRBV19; D gene: .
CDR3 DNA: TGTGCCAGCAGTGACGCGCCAGGGAAGGGCGGGGAGCTGTTTTTT; CDR3 protein: CASSDAPGKGGELFF; clone size: .; J gene: TRBJ2-2; V gene: TRBV6-4; D gene: .
CDR3 DNA: TGTGCCAGCAGCTTTCCCAGCCAGGGGTCTAGCTCTGGGGCCAACGTCCTGACTTTC; CDR3 protein: CASSFPSQGSSSGANVLTF; clone size: .; J gene: TRBJ2-6; V gene: TRBV11-2; D gene: .
CDR3 DNA: TGTGCCAGCAGCTATGACAGGGGAATTCTGAATGAGCAGTTCTTC; CDR3 protein: CASSYDRGILNEQFF; clone size: .; J gene: TRBJ2-1; V gene: TRBV13; D gene: TRBD1
CDR3 DNA: TGCAGTGCGCTACTGAGGGAGCAGTACTTC; CDR3 protein: CSALLREQYF; clone size: .; J gene: TRBJ2-7; V gene: TRBV20-1; D gene: .
CDR3 DNA: TGTGCCAGCAGTGAGGGGGCACCCTACGAGCAGTACTTC; CDR3 protein: CASSEGAPYEQYF; clone size: .; J gene: TRBJ2-7; V gene: TRBV6-5; D gene: TRBD1
CDR3 DNA: TGTGCCAGCAGCTTTTCCCGGGGGCCCGGGACTACCTACAATGAGCAGTTCTTC; CDR3 protein: CASSFSRGPGTTYNEQFF; clone size: .; J gene: TRBJ2-1; V gene: TRBV7-2; D gene: .
CDR3 DNA: TGTGCAGCACGGGAGAACCCCAGCACCGGGGAGCTGTTTTTT; CDR3 protein: CAARENPSTGELFF; clone size: .; J gene: TRBJ2-2; V gene: TRBV5-4; D gene: .
CDR3 DNA: TGTGCCATCAGTGAGTCGGGGGGGCCGGCTTACGAGCAGTACTTC; CDR3 protein: CAISESGGPAYEQYF; clone size: .; J gene: TRBJ2-7; V gene: TRBV10-3; D gene: .
CDR3 DNA: TGTGCCAGCAGCCTCACAGGGGCGCCTAACGAGCAGTACTTC; CDR3 protein: CASSLTGAPNEQYF; clone size: once; J gene: TRBJ2-7; V gene: TRBV6-5; D gene: TRBD1
CDR3 DNA: TGTGCCAGCAGCCCGTCACTAGGTACTGAGCAGTTCTTC; CDR3 protein: CASSPSLGTEQFF; clone size: .; J gene: TRBJ2-1; V gene: TRBV5-4; D gene: .
CDR3 DNA: TGTGCCACCAGCAGGGAGGGGGCGTACACTGAAGCTTTCTTT; CDR3 protein: CATSREGAYTEAFF; clone size: .; J gene: TRBJ1-1; V gene: TRBV15; D gene: TRBD1
CDR3 DNA: TGTGCCAGCAGCCTCCTCACAGATACGCAGTATTTT; CDR3 protein: CASSLLTDTQYF; clone size: .; J gene: TRBJ2-3; V gene: TRBV13; D gene: .
CDR3 DNA: TGTGCCACCCGCCCAGGACTAGCGGGAGGCACCTCCTACAATGAGCAGTTCTTC; CDR3 protein: CATRPGLAGGTSYNEQFF; clone size: .; J gene: TRBJ2-1; V gene: TRBV28; D gene: TRBD2
CDR3 DNA: TGTGCCAGCAGCCAATCTACCTACTCCTACGAGCAGTACTTC; CDR3 protein: CASSQSTYSYEQYF; clone size: .; J gene: TRBJ2-7; V gene: TRBV7-8; D gene: .
CDR3 DNA: TGTGCCAGTACCCCCGGGACAGGGTACGATGGCTACACCTTC; CDR3 protein: CASTPGTGYDGYTF; clone size: .; J gene: TRBJ1-2; V gene: TRBV19; D gene: TRBD1
CDR3 DNA: TGTGCCACCAGACCCGAGAGCGGCAACACCGGGGAGCTGTTTTTT; CDR3 protein: CATRPESGNTGELFF; clone size: .; J gene: TRBJ2-2; V gene: TRBV15; D gene: .
CDR3 DNA: TGTGCCAGCAGTGAAGCTATCCAGATGAACACTGAAGCTTTCTTT; CDR3 protein: CASSEAIQMNTEAFF; clone size: .; J gene: TRBJ1-1; V gene: TRBV6-1; D gene: .
CDR3 DNA: TGCAGCGTTGAGAGTGGTTCCGCCTACGAGCAGTACTTC; CDR3 protein: CSVESGSAYEQYF; clone size: .; J gene: TRBJ2-7; V gene: TRBV29-1; D gene: .
CDR3 DNA: TGCAGCGTCGAAACCGGACAGGGGGTGGTGAATGAGCAGTTCTTC; CDR3 protein: CSVETGQGVVNEQFF; clone size: .; J gene: TRBJ2-1; V gene: TRBV29-1; D gene: TRBD1
CDR3 DNA: TGTGCCAGCAGCTTAGGACAGGGGGTCTTCACTGAAGCTTTCTTT; CDR3 protein: CASSLGQGVFTEAFF; clone size: .; J gene: TRBJ1-1; V gene: TRBV7-9; D gene: TRBD1
CDR3 DNA: TGTGCCAGCAGCGGGGACTGGAGCTCCTACAATGAGCAGTTCTTC; CDR3 protein: CASSGDWSSYNEQFF; clone size: once; J gene: TRBJ2-1; V gene: TRBV9; D gene: .
CDR3 DNA: TGTGCCAGCAGTTTTATCGGGGGCTATGGCTACACCTTC; CDR3 protein: CASSFIGGYGYTF; clone size: .; J gene: TRBJ1-2; V gene: TRBV27; D gene: .
CDR3 DNA: TGTGCCACCAGCAGTAGGCACGGGTACGAGCAGTACTTC; CDR3 protein: CATSSRHGYEQYF; clone size: .; J gene: TRBJ2-7; V gene: TRBV15; D gene: .
CDR3 DNA: TGTGCCAGCTTGGGGGGGAAGTACGAGCAGTACTTC; CDR3 protein: CASLGGKYEQYF; clone size: .; J gene: TRBJ2-7; V gene: TRBV2; D gene: TRBD2
CDR3 DNA: TGTGCCAGCACAGGAGACAGCTATGGCTACACCTTC; CDR3 protein: CASTGDSYGYTF; clone size: once; J gene: TRBJ1-2; V gene: TRBV2; D gene: .
CDR3 DNA: TGTGCCAGCGGGACACAATATGAAAAACTGTTTTTT; CDR3 protein: CASGTQYEKLFF; clone size: few; J gene: TRBJ1-4; V gene: TRBV7-9; D gene: .
CDR3 DNA: TGTGCCAGCAGCTCCCAAATAGCGGGATCCGGGGAGACCCAGTACTTC; CDR3 protein: CASSSQIAGSGETQYF; clone size: .; J gene: TRBJ2-5; V gene: TRBV7-9; D gene: TRBD2
CDR3 DNA: TGTGCCATCCAGGGGCCAGATACGCAGTATTTT; CDR3 protein: CAIQGPDTQYF; clone size: .; J gene: TRBJ2-3; V gene: TRBV7-9; D gene: .